This entry lists 4 T cell receptor beta chains sequenced from one sample in a study of blood T cell repertoires in COVID-19. Clones were sequenced by immunoSEQ multiplex PCR, and TCRdb holds only the in-frame ones, with some missing. Counted here are under 200,000 clones, over 75% occurring once; the ten biggest clones make up 10% to 15%. Material: peripheral blood. The receptors shown here come from a man aged 65 to 85 who had recovered from COVID-19.

The chain couples TRBV19 to TRBJ2-7, with D uncertain. The CDR3 is made up of 13 amino acids. Germline-derived CDR1 and CDR2 are LNHDA and SQIVND (reference sequence). V lost 2 bases and J lost 1, with 6 bases in between. CDR3 nucleotides: TGTGCCAGTAGTATACGCGAGTCCTACGAGCAGTACTTC. It is translated as CASSIRESYEQYF.

The chain joins TRBV2 to TRBJ2-3; 14 bases align to TRBD2. Germline V gene lookup returns CDR1 SNHLY and CDR2 FYNNEI. The CDR3 spans 15 residues. J was trimmed by 9 bases and V by 6 bases; bases with no gene match: 8. CDR3 protein: CASRGGLAGVDTQYF. CDR3 nucleotide sequence: TGTGCCAGCAGGGGGGGACTAGCGGGAGTGGACACGCAGTATTTT.

The chain has TRBV20-1 and TRBJ1-5, with 7 bases that match TRBD1. The V segment lost 3 bases and the J segment 2 bases; nucleotides outside the gene matches: 10. The CDR3 loop spans 16 amino acids. CDR1 DFQATT and CDR2 SNEGSKA come from the germline V gene (reference sequence). The CDR3: CSASLGGASGNQPQHF. DNA of the CDR3: TGCAGTGCTAGTTTAGGGGGCGCGTCTGGCAATCAGCCCCAGCATTTT.

This rearrangement joins TRBV5-4 to TRBJ2-1, with 11 nucleotides matching TRBD1. Germline CDR1 is SGHNT and CDR2 is YYREEE (reference sequence). V gave up 4 bases and J gave up 8 bases; unmatched junction bases: 8. The CDR3 extends over 15 amino acids. The CDR3, as DNA: TGTGCCAGCAGCATGGGGACAGGGGGGAGCGATGAGCAGTTCTTC. Protein sequence: CASSMGTGGSDEQFF.